The entry below gives a single T cell receptor (beta chain) sequence along with its context. This clonotype has just a few counts. Its specific antigen is unknown. Germline and junction disagree at one end, which may indicate a read error. Two rounds of multiplex PCR were performed to amplify the TCR beta CDR3 region from genomic DNA. The first PCR round used primers specific to each TRBV and TRBJ gene, and the primer sequences were filed in Chinese patent CN105087789A. Universal primers were used in the second round of PCR. The Roche High Pure PCR Template Preparation Kit was used to extract genomic DNA from frozen PBMCs. Libraries were sequenced paired-end with 151 bp reads on an Illumina HiSeq 3000. Per the authors' processing: CutAdapt was used to discard raw reads that did not contain the multiplex PCR primer sequences. Using PEAR, the high-quality paired reads were merged into contigs. By aligning each contig to reference sequences, MiXCR assigned the TRB V, D and J gene segments to that contig. CDR3 sequences were clustered by base quality and sequence similarity to remove sequencing errors. Diversity was calculated as Shannon entropy divided by the natural log of the number of productive TCR sequences. Clonality was defined as one minus Shannon entropy divided by the natural log of the number of unique clonotypes. Progression-free survival cut-offs for repertoire metrics were chosen using the Youden index of ROC curves, with analyses run in R 3.5.3. Using fastp at Q25 and MiXCR, TCRdb reprocessed the public reads and kept productive beta chains. CDR3 protein sequences are deduplicated, and each keeps its most common genes and DNA. It is TCRdb's table, rather than the study itself, that gives the V and J calls and clone size. The sample table lists 25,000 to 35,000 distinct CDR3 sequences, 32% of them with a count of one. 30% to 40% of the sample is in the top ten clones.

This sample was taken from a study of prognosis after radiotherapy for stage I lung cancer (dated by TCRdb to about 2021). Regarding the study in general: Between April 2018 and early 2019, some 20 patients with stage I NSCLC were enrolled in Nanjing, China. Image-guided IMRT or VMAT was used to deliver SBRT in 3 to 5 fractions at a biologically effective dose of at least 100 Gy. For each of the approximately 20 patients, one blood sample was taken before SBRT and one after, so the study sequenced approximately 40 samples in total. Concurrent therapy was not administered to any patient alongside SBRT. After SBRT, distant metastases developed in about 20% of the 19 patients at a median of about seven months, while the remaining 15 patients had no significant progression. In 12 to 15 patients the disease was a newly diagnosed primary stage I lung tumor, whereas about 5 had oligometastatic NSCLC following surgical resection of the primary tumor. All patients were regarded as medically inoperable, because of comorbidities in 11 to 12 patients and refusal of surgery in 6 to 8 patients. The study profiled peripheral blood TCR beta repertoires from stage I NSCLC patients before and after stereotactic body radiotherapy and related them to distant failure. The cohort comprised roughly 13 men and 5 or 6 women with a median age of 74.5 years, ranging from about 53 to 84 years. On tumor histology, twelve patients had adenocarcinoma and roughly 7 had squamous cell carcinoma.

Findings and caveats that apply to the study as a whole: All reported P values were unadjusted for multiple comparisons. Post-SBRT Shannon entropy and its change from baseline were lower in patients who developed distant metastases; baseline Shannon entropy was not associated with metastases. Whether the expanded TCR clones were tumor-specific was not determined. After SBRT, the number of unique TCR clones decreased (median around 10,000 before versus several thousand after; Wilcoxon paired P=0.011). TRBV and TRBJ usage frequencies reportedly differed by metastasis status, in two V genes at baseline and in roughly nine V and two J genes after SBRT. The study was limited by the small cohort and short follow-up, and independent validation of the study findings is required.

All patients had node-negative disease on CT and PET/CT, and none had a history of other malignancies or had previously received chemotherapy or radiotherapy. At each of two time points, six milliliters of peripheral venous blood were collected into EDTA tubes. Ficoll-Paque Plus density-gradient centrifugation was used to isolate PBMCs. Right after collection, samples were kept at -80 degrees C until analysis. The origin of this receptor is a donor over 45 with non-small cell lung cancer. This specimen consisted of PBMCs, obtained before or after stereotactic body radiation therapy (not recorded which).

The DNA sequence reads TGTGCCAGCAGTTTATACCCTACTAGAATCCCGAGCTCCTACAATGAGCAGTTTTTC. Its protein product is CASSLYPTRIPSSYNEQFF. The chain is encoded by TRBV27 joined to TRBJ2-1; the D gene is perhaps TRBD2, from 5 matching bases. The germline V gene (reference sequence) sets CDR1 to MNHEY and CDR2 to SMNVEV. The CDR3 holds 19 amino acids from the cysteine to the phenylalanine. The read is trimmed to its CDR3 DNA, 57 bases read in frame from base 1.